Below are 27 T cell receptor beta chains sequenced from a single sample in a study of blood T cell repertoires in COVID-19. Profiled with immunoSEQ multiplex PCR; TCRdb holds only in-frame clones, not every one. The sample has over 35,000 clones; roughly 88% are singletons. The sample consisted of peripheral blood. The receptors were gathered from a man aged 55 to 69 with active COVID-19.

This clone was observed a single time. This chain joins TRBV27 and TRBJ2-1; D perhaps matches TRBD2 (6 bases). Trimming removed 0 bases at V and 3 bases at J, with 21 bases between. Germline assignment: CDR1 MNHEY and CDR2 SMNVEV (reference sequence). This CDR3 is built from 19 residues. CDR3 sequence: CASSLSLRSSRGLYNEQFF. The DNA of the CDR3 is TGTGCCAGCAGTTTATCCCTTCGTTCCTCTAGGGGACTCTACAATGAGCAGTTCTTC.

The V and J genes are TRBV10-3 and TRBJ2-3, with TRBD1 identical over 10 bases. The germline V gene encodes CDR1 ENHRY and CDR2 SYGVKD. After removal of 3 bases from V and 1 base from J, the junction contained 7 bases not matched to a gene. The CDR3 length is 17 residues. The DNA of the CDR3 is TGTGCCATCAGTGATTTTAGGGGGACAGGGGGCACAGATACGCAGTATTTT. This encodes CAISDFRGTGGTDTQYF.

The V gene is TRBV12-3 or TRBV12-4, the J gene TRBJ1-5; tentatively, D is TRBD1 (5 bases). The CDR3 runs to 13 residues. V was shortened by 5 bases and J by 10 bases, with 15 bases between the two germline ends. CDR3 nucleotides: TGTGCCAGCAGTCTTGGTGCGGGACTACCCCAGCATTTT. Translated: CASSLGAGLPQHF.

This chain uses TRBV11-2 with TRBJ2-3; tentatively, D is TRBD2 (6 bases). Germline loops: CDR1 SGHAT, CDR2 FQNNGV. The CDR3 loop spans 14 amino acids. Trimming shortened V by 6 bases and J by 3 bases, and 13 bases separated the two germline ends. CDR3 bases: TGTGCCAGCAGAACTACCGGGGGAACAGATACGCAGTATTTT. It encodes CASRTTGGTDTQYF.

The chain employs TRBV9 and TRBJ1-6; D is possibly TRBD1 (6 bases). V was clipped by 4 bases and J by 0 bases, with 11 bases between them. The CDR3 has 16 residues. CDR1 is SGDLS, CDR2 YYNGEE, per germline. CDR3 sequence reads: CASSPSGVSYNSPLHF. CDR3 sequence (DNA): TGTGCCAGCAGCCCATCAGGGGTCTCCTATAATTCACCCCTCCACTTT. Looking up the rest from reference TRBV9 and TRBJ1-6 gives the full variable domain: DSGVTQTPKHLITATGQRVTLRCSPRSGDLSVYWYQQSLDQGLQFLIQYYNGEERAKGNILERFSAQQFPDLHSELNLSSLELGDSALYFCASSPSGVSYNSPLHFGNGTRLTVT.

Here the CDR3 reads CATSAHTVNTEAFF. DNA of the CDR3: TGTGCCACCAGCGCCCATACAGTGAACACTGAAGCTTTCTTT. The rearrangement joins TRBV15 to TRBJ1-1; D not certain. The germline gives CDR1 LNHNV, CDR2 YYDKDF (reference sequence). V was cut by 5 bases and J by 0 bases, with 10 bases left in between. The CDR3 sequence is 14 residues long.

The CDR3: CASSLVWTGYTEAFF. CDR3 sequence (DNA): TGCGCCAGCAGCTTGGTATGGACAGGCTACACTGAAGCTTTCTTT. The chain is built from TRBV5-1 and TRBJ1-1; 7 nucleotides match TRBD1. The junction had 5 bases not matched to a gene; V was cut back by 0 bases and J by 3 bases. The germline V gene encodes CDR1 SGHRS and CDR2 YFSETQ. This CDR3 contains 15 residues.

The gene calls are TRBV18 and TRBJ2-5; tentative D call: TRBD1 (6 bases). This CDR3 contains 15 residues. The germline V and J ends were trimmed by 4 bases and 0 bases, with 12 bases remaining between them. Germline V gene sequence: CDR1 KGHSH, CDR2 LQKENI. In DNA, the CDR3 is TGTGCCAGCTCACAGAATGGACAGTACCAAGAGACCCAGTACTTC. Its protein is CASSQNGQYQETQYF.

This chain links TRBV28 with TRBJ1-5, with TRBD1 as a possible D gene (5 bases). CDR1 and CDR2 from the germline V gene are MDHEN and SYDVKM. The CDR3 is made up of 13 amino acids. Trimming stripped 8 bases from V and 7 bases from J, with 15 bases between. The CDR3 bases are TGTGCCAGCGGGCCAGGGAATTGGCAGCCCCAGCATTTT. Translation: CASGPGNWQPQHF. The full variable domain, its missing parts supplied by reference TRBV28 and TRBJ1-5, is DVKVTQSSRYLVKRTGEKVFLECVQDMDHENMFWYRQDPGLGLRLIYFSYDVKMKEKGDIPEGYSVSREKKERFSLILESASTNQTSMYLCASGPGNWQPQHFGDGTRLSIL.

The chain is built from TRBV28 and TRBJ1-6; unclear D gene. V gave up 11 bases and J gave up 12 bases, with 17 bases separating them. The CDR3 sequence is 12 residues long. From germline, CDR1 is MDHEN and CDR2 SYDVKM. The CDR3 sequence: CAAGSSSLPLHF. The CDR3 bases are TGTGCCGCGGGGTCTTCGTCCTTACCCCTCCACTTT. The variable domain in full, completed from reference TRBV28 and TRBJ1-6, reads DVKVTQSSRYLVKRTGEKVFLECVQDMDHENMFWYRQDPGLGLRLIYFSYDVKMKEKGDIPEGYSVSREKKERFSLILESASTNQTSMYLCAAGSSSLPLHFGNGTRLTVT.

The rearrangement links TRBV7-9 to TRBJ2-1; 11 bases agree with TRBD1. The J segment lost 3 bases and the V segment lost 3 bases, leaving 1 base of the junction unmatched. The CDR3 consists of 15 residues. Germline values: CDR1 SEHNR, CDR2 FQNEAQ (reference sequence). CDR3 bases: TGTGCCAGCAGCTTGGGACAGGGGGGCTACAATGAGCAGTTCTTC. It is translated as CASSLGQGGYNEQFF.

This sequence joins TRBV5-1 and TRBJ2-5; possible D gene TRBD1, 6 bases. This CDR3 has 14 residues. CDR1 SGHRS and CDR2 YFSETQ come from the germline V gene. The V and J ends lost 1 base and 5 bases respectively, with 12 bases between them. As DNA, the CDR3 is TGCGCCAGCAGCTTGTACAGGGAAGGGGAGACCCAGTACTTC. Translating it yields CASSLYREGETQYF.

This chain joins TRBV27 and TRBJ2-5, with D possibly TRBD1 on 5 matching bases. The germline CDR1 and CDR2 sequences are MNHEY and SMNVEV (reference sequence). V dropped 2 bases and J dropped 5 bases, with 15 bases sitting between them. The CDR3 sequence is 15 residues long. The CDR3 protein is CASSLTGRLWETQYF. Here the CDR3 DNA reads TGTGCCAGCAGTTTAACAGGACGGCTCTGGGAGACCCAGTACTTC.

This CDR3 reads CSVATGTGGQETQYF. In DNA form, the CDR3 reads TGCAGCGTCGCCACCGGGACAGGGGGCCAAGAGACCCAGTACTTC. This chain uses TRBV29-1 with TRBJ2-5; 11 bases agree with TRBD1. The germline V gene encodes CDR1 SQVTM and CDR2 ANQGSEA. The length of the CDR3 is 15 residues. V lost 6 bases and J lost 1; bases outside the gene matches: 7.

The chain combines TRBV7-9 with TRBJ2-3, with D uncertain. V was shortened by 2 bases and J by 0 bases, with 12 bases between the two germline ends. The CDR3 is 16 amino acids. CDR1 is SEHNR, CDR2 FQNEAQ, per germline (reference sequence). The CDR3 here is CASSLMTRTSTDTQYF. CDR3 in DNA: TGTGCCAGCAGCTTAATGACTCGAACTAGCACAGATACGCAGTATTTT.

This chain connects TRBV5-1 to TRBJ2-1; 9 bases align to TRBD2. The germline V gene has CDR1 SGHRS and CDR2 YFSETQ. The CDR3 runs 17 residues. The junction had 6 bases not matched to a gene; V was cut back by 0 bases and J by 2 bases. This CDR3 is CASSLGPSGTPYNEQFF. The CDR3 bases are TGCGCCAGCAGCTTGGGTCCTAGCGGGACTCCCTACAATGAGCAGTTCTTC. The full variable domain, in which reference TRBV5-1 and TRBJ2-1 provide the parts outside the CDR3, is KAGVTQTPRYLIKTRGQQVTLSCSPISGHRSVSWYQQTPGQGLQFLFEYFSETQRNKGNFPGRFSGRQFSNSRSEMNVSTLELGDSALYLCASSLGPSGTPYNEQFFGPGTRLTVL.

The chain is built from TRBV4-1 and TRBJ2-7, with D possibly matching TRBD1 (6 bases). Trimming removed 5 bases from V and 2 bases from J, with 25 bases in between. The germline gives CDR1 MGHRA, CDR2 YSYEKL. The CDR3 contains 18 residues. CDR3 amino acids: CASSNPSRGPVDPYEQYF. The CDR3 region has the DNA TGCGCCAGCAGCAACCCCTCCAGGGGTCCCGTTGACCCCTACGAGCAGTACTTC.

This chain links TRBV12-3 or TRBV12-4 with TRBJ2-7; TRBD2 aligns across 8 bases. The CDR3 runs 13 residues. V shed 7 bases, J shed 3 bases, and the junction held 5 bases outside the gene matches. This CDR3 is CASTGGGHYEQYF. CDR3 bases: TGTGCCAGCACGGGGGGGGGACACTACGAGCAGTACTTC.

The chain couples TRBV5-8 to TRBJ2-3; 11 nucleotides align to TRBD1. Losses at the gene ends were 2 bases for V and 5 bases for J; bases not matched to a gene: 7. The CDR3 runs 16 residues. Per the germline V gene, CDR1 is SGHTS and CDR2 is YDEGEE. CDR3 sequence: CASSFRTGGFIDTQYF. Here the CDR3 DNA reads TGTGCCAGCAGCTTCCGGACAGGGGGCTTCATAGATACGCAGTATTTT.

The CDR3 DNA reads as TGTGCCAGCAGTGTCCAGGGGAACTCTGGGGCCAACGTCCTGACTTTC. This encodes CASSVQGNSGANVLTF. The V call is TRBV6-1, the J call TRBJ2-6, with D perhaps TRBD1 (6 bases). The CDR3 is 16 amino acids. Trimming left V 4 bases short and J 0 bases short, with 10 bases between. Germline assignment: CDR1 MNHNS and CDR2 SASEGT.

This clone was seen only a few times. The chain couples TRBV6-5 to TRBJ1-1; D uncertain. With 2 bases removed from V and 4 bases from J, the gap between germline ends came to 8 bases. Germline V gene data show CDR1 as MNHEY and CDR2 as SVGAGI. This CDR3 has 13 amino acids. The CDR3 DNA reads TGTGCCAGCAGTTACGGGCAGAGCACTGAAGCTTTCTTT. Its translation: CASSYGQSTEAFF.

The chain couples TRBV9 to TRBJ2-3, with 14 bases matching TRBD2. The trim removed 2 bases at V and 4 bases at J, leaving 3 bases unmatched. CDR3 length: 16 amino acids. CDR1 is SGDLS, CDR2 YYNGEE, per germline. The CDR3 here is CASSVTSGRGSDTQYF. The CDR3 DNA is TGTGCCAGCAGCGTGACTAGCGGGAGGGGATCAGATACGCAGTATTTT.

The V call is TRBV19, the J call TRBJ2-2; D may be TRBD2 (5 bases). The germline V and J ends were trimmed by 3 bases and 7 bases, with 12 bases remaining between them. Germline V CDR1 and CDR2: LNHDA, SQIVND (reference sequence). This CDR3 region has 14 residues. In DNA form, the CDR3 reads TGTGCCAGTAGTATCCAAAGCGGCAGCGGGGAGCTGTTTTTT. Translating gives CASSIQSGSGELFF.

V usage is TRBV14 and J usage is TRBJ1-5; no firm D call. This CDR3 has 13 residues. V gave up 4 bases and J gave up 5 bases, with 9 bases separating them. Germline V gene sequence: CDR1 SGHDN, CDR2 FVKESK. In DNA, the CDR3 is TGTGCCAGCAGCCCGGGTAAGCATCAGCCCCAGCATTTT. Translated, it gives CASSPGKHQPQHF.

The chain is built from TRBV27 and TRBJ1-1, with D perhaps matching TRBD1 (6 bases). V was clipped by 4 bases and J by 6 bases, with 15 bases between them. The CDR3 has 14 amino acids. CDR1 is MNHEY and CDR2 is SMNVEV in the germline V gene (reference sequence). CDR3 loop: CASSSTSGVPEAFF. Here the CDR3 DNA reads TGTGCCAGCAGTTCCACATCAGGGGTCCCTGAAGCTTTCTTT.

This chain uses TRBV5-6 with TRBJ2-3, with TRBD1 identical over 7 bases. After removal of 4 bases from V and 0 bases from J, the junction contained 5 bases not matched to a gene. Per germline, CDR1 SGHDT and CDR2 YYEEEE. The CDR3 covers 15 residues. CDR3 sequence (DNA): TGTGCCAGCAGCCTGGTAGGGGGCAGCACAGATACGCAGTATTTT. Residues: CASSLVGGSTDTQYF.

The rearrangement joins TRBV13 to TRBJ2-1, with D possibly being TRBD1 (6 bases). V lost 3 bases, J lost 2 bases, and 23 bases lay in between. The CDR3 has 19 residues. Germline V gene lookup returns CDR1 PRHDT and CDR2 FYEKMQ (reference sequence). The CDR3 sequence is CASSFFSLIQGKAYNEQFF. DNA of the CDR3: TGTGCCAGCAGCTTCTTTTCACTTATACAGGGCAAGGCCTACAATGAGCAGTTCTTC.